This T cell receptor beta chain was captured in a study of human T cells and chemical hapten exposure. The library tagged individual cDNA molecules with unique molecular identifiers. In the authors' methods: Sampled TCR counts reached a median of roughly 100,000 per sample, with values ranging from roughly 23,224 to 690,600. TCRdb processed the RACE reads anew with MiXCR; each CDR3 protein has one entry. None of the V and J calls come from the authors' own analysis; TCRdb made them. Here the sample spans nearly 350,000 distinct CDR3 sequences, approximately 6.3% being singletons. The time point is: patch test 1, 2 weeks after DPC sensitization. Treatment defined: therapeutic diphenylcyclopropenone sensitization with weekly scalp DPC. Ahead of applying each patch test, blood was sampled. The sample here was whole blood, taken in connection with sensitization to the hapten diphenylcyclopropenone (DPC). This sequence originates from a woman younger than 35 with alopecia areata. Some clones in this sample may be carry-over from other donors' samples.

The CDR3 loop is CASSLTPTGDQPQHF. The CDR3 bases are TGTGCCAGCAGCTTAACCCCGACAGGGGACCAGCCCCAGCATTTT. This sequence joins TRBV7-2 and TRBJ1-5; the match to TRBD1 covers 8 bases. This CDR3 spans 15 amino acids. Germline loops: CDR1 SGHTA, CDR2 FQGNSA. The V and J ends lost 2 bases and 7 bases, in that order; junction bases with no gene match: 7.